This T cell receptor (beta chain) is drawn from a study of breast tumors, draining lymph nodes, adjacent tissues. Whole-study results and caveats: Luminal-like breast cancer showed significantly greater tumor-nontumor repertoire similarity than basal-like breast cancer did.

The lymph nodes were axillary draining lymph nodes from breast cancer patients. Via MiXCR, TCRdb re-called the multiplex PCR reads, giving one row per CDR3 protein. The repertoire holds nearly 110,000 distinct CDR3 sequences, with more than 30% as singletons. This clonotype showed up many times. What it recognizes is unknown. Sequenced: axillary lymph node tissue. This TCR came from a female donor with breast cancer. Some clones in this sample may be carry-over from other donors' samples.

Here the CDR3 DNA reads TGTGCCAGCAGTTTTCTAGGGGGCAATGAGCAGTTCTTC. This codes for CASSFLGGNEQFF. The chain employs TRBV12-3 or TRBV12-4 and TRBJ2-1; TRBD1 might be the D (6 bases). V was trimmed by 3 bases and J by 6 bases, leaving 9 bases between them. The CDR3 has 13 amino acids.